One and the same sample provided the 18 T cell receptor beta chains below, sequenced in a study of blood T cells in healthy people across ages. Then a second PCR, running about 6 to 12 cycles, was carried out with a sample-barcoded 5' primer and a J-beta primer mix. Via MiXCR, TCRdb re-called the 5' RACE reads, giving one row per CDR3 protein. The sample has about 1.6 million distinct CDR3 sequences, roughly 30% seen once. Sequencing was carried out using blood. These receptors originate from a woman in her 30s in good health.

This clonotype was seen at least ten times. The chain links TRBV27 to TRBJ2-3; D ambiguous. This CDR3 has 13 amino acids. V gave up 6 bases and J gave up 0 bases, with 7 bases separating them. The V gene's germline CDR1 is MNHEY and CDR2 SMNVEV (reference sequence). CDR3 bases: TGTGCCAGCAGAATCACTAGCACAGATACGCAGTATTTT. Protein: CASRITSTDTQYF.

The chain combines TRBV7-2 with TRBJ2-1; TRBD2 might be the D (6 bases). Trimming took off 5 bases at V and 10 bases at J, with 18 bases between the two ends. Per the germline V gene, CDR1 is SGHTA and CDR2 is FQGNSA. The CDR3 has 14 amino acids. CDR3 sequence: CASSLIADSKEQFF. CDR3 DNA sequence: TGTGCCAGCAGCCTGATAGCGGACTCTAAGGAGCAGTTCTTC.

The genes are TRBV6-1 and TRBJ2-7; 9 bases are shared with TRBD2. The CDR3 contains 15 residues. Germline CDR1 reads MNHNS; CDR2 reads SASEGT. Trimming at V came to 3 bases and at J to 6 bases, leaving 9 bases not matched to a gene. The CDR3, as DNA: TGTGCCAGCAGTGAGTGGCGGGAGGGACCCCTCGAGCAGTACTTC. It specifies CASSEWREGPLEQYF.

The chain is built from TRBV12-3 or TRBV12-4 and TRBJ2-3; 7 positions match TRBD2. The length of the CDR3 is 16 residues. The V gene end was trimmed by 8 bases and the J gene end by 0 bases; junction bases not matched to a gene: 11. The CDR3 coding sequence is TGTGCCAGCCTTCACGGGGGACTACTGAGCACAGATACGCAGTATTTT. Its translation is CASLHGGLLSTDTQYF.

V gene TRBV30 combines with J gene TRBJ1-2; the match to TRBD1 covers 12 bases. The CDR3 runs to 12 residues. Germline lookup yields CDR1 GTSNPN and CDR2 SVGIG (reference sequence). Germline trimming cut 3 bases from V and 8 bases from J; bases unmatched to any gene: 1. This chain's CDR3 is CAWRGTGGGYTF. The CDR3 nucleotides read TGTGCCTGGAGAGGGACAGGGGGCGGCTACACCTTC.

Only one count was recorded for this clonotype. The CDR3 sequence is CASSLRLAGELFF. The CDR3 nucleotides are TGTGCCAGCAGCTTAAGGCTCGCCGGGGAGCTGTTTTTT. V and J are TRBV7-3 and TRBJ2-2; D remains ambiguous. The CDR3 runs to 13 residues. V shed 1 base and J shed 6 bases, with 6 bases lying between them. Germline V gene lookup returns CDR1 SGHTA and CDR2 FQGTGA.

V and J are TRBV24-1 and TRBJ2-2; D is unclear. This CDR3 has 12 residues. Per germline, CDR1 KGHDR and CDR2 SFDVKD. V was pared by 2 bases and J by 7 bases, with 4 bases between. CDR3 DNA: TGTGCCACCAGTGATTATGACGGGGAGCTGTTTTTT. Encoded protein: CATSDYDGELFF.

The chain has TRBV30 and TRBJ2-1; D is ambiguous. Germline CDR1 GTSNPN, CDR2 SVGIG (reference sequence). This CDR3 contains 16 residues. The V gene lost 1 base and the J gene lost 0 bases, with 13 bases spanning the gap. In nucleotides, the CDR3 is TGTGCCTGGAGTGGTCTTGCGGAACGCTCCTACAATGAGCAGTTCTTC. This translates into CAWSGLAERSYNEQFF.

The sample holds a few counts of this clonotype. The chain joins TRBV2 to TRBJ2-1, with D maybe TRBD2 (7 bases). Germline values: CDR1 SNHLY, CDR2 FYNNEI. The CDR3 contains 17 residues. V was trimmed by 5 bases and J by 5 bases, leaving 22 bases between them. This CDR3 reads CASSHPPLSGDNNEQFF. In DNA form, the CDR3 reads TGTGCCAGCAGTCATCCACCCCTCAGCGGGGACAACAATGAGCAGTTCTTC.

This clonotype occurred a few times. The V and J genes are TRBV20-1 and TRBJ2-5, with 10 bases lining up with TRBD1. V was pared by 5 bases and J by 3 bases, with 9 bases of the junction left unmatched. The CDR3 extends over 15 amino acids. Germline loops: CDR1 DFQATT, CDR2 SNEGSKA (reference sequence). As DNA, the CDR3 is TGCAGTGCTCCCCCGTTTGGACAGGGGGAAGAGACCCAGTACTTC. Translation: CSAPPFGQGEETQYF.

The chain carries TRBV6-5 and TRBJ2-1, with D maybe TRBD2 (6 bases). From germline, CDR1 is MNHEY and CDR2 SVGAGI. CDR3 length: 16 amino acids. Trimming removed 0 bases from V and 3 bases from J, with 12 bases in between. CDR3 sequence (DNA): TGTGCCAGCAGTTACTCGCGGAGGGCCGGCTACAATGAGCAGTTCTTC. Its protein is CASSYSRRAGYNEQFF.

The J gene is TRBJ2-7, the V gene TRBV2, with TRBD2 matching 10 bases. With 4 bases clipped from V and 6 bases from J, the junction kept 9 bases outside the gene matches. Germline CDR1 is SNHLY and CDR2 is FYNNEI. The CDR3 extends over 15 amino acids. Written as DNA, the CDR3 is TGTGCCAGCAGTGTTAGGCTAGCGGGAGCCCGCGAGCAGTACTTC. This gives the protein CASSVRLAGAREQYF.

The chain combines TRBV27 with TRBJ1-1, with a weak D call TRBD1 (5 bases). This CDR3 region has 14 residues. Per the germline V gene, CDR1 is MNHEY and CDR2 is SMNVEV (reference sequence). V was cut by 5 bases and J by 1 base, with 11 bases left in between. The CDR3 DNA reads as TGTGCCAGCAGTAACTCAGGGCCGAACACTGAAGCTTTCTTT. As protein: CASSNSGPNTEAFF.

The chain employs TRBV12-3 or TRBV12-4 and TRBJ2-6; D uncertain. CDR3 length: 14 residues. The V gene lost 3 bases and the J gene lost 5 bases, with 8 bases spanning the gap. CDR3 DNA sequence: TGTGCCAGCAGTTTTGTCAGTTGGGCCAACGTCCTGACTTTC. Its translation is CASSFVSWANVLTF.

This clonotype was seen a few times. The chain joins TRBV6-5 to TRBJ2-1; D is perhaps TRBD1 (6 bases). Trimming took 5 bases from V and 4 from J, leaving 15 bases between them. Germline V gives CDR1 MNHEY, CDR2 SVGAGI. The CDR3 is 15 residues long. The CDR3: CASSVTGPSYNEQFF. Here the CDR3 DNA reads TGTGCCAGCAGTGTTACAGGGCCCTCTTACAATGAGCAGTTCTTC.

The genes are TRBV6-6 and TRBJ2-1; D possibly uses TRBD1 or TRBD2 (5 bases each). This CDR3 is 15 amino acids long. The germline V gene encodes CDR1 MNHNY and CDR2 SVGAGI (reference sequence). V was cut by 0 bases and J by 10 bases, with 16 bases left in between. CDR3 sequence (DNA): TGTGCCAGCAGTTACTCGTTGGGGGTCTCCTACGAGCAGTTCTTC. It specifies CASSYSLGVSYEQFF.

This clonotype occurred many times. The chain uses TRBV20-1 and TRBJ2-5, with 10 bases fitting TRBD2. Germline V gives CDR1 DFQATT, CDR2 SNEGSKA (reference sequence). The V segment lost 1 base and the J segment 10 bases; nucleotides outside the gene matches: 6. The length of the CDR3 is 13 residues. In nucleotides, the CDR3 is TGCAGTGCTAGAGTAGCGGGGGGCCTCCTCCAGTACTTC. Residues: CSARVAGGLLQYF.

This clonotype was found a few times. The chain uses TRBV7-9 and TRBJ2-7; possibly TRBD1 for D (5 bases). The CDR3 length is 15 residues. V was pared by 5 bases and J by 3 bases, with 17 bases between. Germline V CDR1 and CDR2: SEHNR, FQNEAQ (reference sequence). The CDR3 bases are TGTGCCAGCAGCCCAGCCGCCAGGGCTCTCTACGAGCAGTACTTC. Its translation is CASSPAARALYEQYF.